These 10 T cell receptor beta chains share one sample of origin, sequenced in a study of T cell responses to AZD1222 COVID-19 vaccine. Some clones are missing from TCRdb's copy, which holds only in-frame ones; the method was immunoSEQ multiplex PCR. Here the sample spans 70,000 to 95,000 clones, roughly 91% being singletons. The specimen comprised peripheral blood, sampled on day 0 of MenACWY control vaccination. Receptors were obtained from an adult in good health.

The chain joins TRBV29-1 to TRBJ2-7; TRBD1 matches 8 bases. From germline, CDR1 is SQVTM and CDR2 ANQGSEA. The CDR3 consists of 13 residues. J gave up 3 bases and V 6 bases, and 7 bases lay outside the gene matches. CDR3 sequence (DNA): TGCAGCGTCAGCAAGGGGACAGGCTACGAGCAGTACTTC. Translation gives CSVSKGTGYEQYF.

This clone has a single count. CDR3 in amino acids: CASSPTSRGNYGYTF. The CDR3 bases are TGTGCCAGCAGCCCCACGAGTCGCGGAAACTATGGCTACACCTTC. The J gene is TRBJ1-2, the V gene TRBV5-6; no firm D call. Germline V gene sequence: CDR1 SGHDT, CDR2 YYEEEE. The V and J ends lost 4 bases and 2 bases respectively, with 15 bases between them. The CDR3 extends over 15 amino acids.

The V gene is TRBV27, the J gene TRBJ1-4; TRBD1 might be the D (5 bases). V lost 7 bases and J lost 3, with 6 bases in between. The CDR3 length is 12 residues. CDR1 and CDR2 (germline): MNHEY, SMNVEV (reference sequence). This CDR3 reads CASKGSNEKLFF. CDR3 coding DNA: TGTGCCAGCAAGGGGTCTAATGAAAAACTGTTTTTT.

The chain joins TRBV7-8 to TRBJ1-5; D unclear. With 5 bases removed from V and 4 bases from J, the gap between germline ends came to 12 bases. Germline assignment: CDR1 SGHVS and CDR2 FQNEAQ. There are 14 residues in the CDR3. CDR3 loop: CASSQDVGNQPQHF. CDR3 DNA: TGTGCCAGCAGCCAAGACGTAGGGAATCAGCCCCAGCATTTT.

A single count supports this clone. DNA for the CDR3: TGTGCCAGCAGCCCCTACTGGGGTGGGGCCCTCCACTTT. Translation: CASSPYWGGALHF. This chain links TRBV7-2 with TRBJ1-6, with D unclear. V dropped 5 bases and J dropped 14 bases, with 16 bases sitting between them. CDR3 size: 13 residues. Germline V lookup: CDR1 SGHTA, CDR2 FQGNSA.

V is TRBV3-1 (or the pseudogene TRBV3-2) and J is TRBJ2-7; 8 bases are a match to TRBD1. This CDR3 has 13 residues. Germline values: CDR1 LGHDT, CDR2 YNNKEL (reference sequence). V lost 2 bases and J lost 8; bases outside the gene matches: 5. The CDR3 protein is CASSQPQGAQQYF. The CDR3 DNA reads TGTGCCAGCAGCCAACCCCAGGGGGCGCAGCAGTACTTC.

The chain combines TRBV12-5 with TRBJ1-2; no firm D call. Germline V lookup: CDR1 LGHNT, CDR2 FRNRAP. The CDR3 sequence is 14 residues long. The V end was cut by 6 bases, the J end by 4 bases, with 15 bases between. The CDR3 DNA reads as TGTGCTAGTGGGACTCTCTCGATGGGCTATGGCTACACCTTC. Protein product: CASGTLSMGYGYTF.

The rearrangement links TRBV4-2 to TRBJ1-2, with D hard to call. The CDR3 sequence is 14 residues long. V was cut by 2 bases and J by 6 bases, with 13 bases left in between. Germline lookup yields CDR1 LGHNA and CDR2 YNFKEQ. The CDR3 DNA is TGTGCCAGCAGCCAACTAAGGGCTCCCCATGGCTACACCTTC. This gives the protein CASSQLRAPHGYTF.

V gene TRBV6-5 combines with J gene TRBJ1-4, with D perhaps matching TRBD1 (5 bases). Per the germline V gene, CDR1 is MNHEY and CDR2 is SVGAGI. The V end lost 2 bases, the J end lost 8 bases, and 9 bases lay between the germline ends. The CDR3 has 13 amino acids. Here the CDR3 reads CASSYRPGEKLFF. The CDR3 DNA sequence: TGTGCCAGCAGTTACCGACCAGGGGAAAAACTGTTTTTT.

This chain connects TRBV6-5 to TRBJ2-5; 8 nucleotides match TRBD1. The CDR3 is made up of 13 amino acids. Germline V CDR1 and CDR2: MNHEY, SVGAGI. J lost 2 bases, V lost 8 bases, and 4 bases had no gene match. CDR3 nucleotides: TGTGCCAGCCACAGGGGGAGGCAAGAGACCCAGTACTTC. It codes for CASHRGRQETQYF.